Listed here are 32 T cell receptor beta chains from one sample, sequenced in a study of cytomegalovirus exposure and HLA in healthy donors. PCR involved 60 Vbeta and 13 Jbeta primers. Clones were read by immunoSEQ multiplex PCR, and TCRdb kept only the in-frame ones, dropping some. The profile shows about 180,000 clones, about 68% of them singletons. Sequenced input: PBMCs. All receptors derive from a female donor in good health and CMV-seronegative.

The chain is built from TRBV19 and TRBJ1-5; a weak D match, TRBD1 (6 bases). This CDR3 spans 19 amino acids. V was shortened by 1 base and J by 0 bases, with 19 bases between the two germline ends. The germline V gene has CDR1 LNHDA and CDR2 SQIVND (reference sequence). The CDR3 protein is CASSIGTGHQIPSNQPQHF. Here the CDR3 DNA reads TGTGCCAGTAGTATAGGGACGGGACACCAAATCCCTAGCAATCAGCCCCAGCATTTT.

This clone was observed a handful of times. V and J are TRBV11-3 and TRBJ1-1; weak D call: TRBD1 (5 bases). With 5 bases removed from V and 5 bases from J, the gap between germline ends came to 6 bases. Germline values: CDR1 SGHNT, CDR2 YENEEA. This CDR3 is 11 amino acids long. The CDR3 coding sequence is TGTGCCAGCAGCAAGGGGACTGAAGCTTTCTTT. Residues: CASSKGTEAFF.

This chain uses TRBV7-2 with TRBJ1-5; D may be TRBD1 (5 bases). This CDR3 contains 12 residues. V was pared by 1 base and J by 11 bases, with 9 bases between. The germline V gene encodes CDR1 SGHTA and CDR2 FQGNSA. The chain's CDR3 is CASSLDGGAQHF. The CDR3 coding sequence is TGTGCCAGCAGCTTAGATGGGGGGGCCCAGCATTTT.

The CDR3 region is CASSWSPASNSPLHF. The CDR3 DNA sequence: TGTGCCAGCAGTTGGAGCCCGGCAAGTAATTCACCCCTCCACTTT. The chain uses TRBV6-1 and TRBJ1-6; D is unclear. V was trimmed by 5 bases and J by 6 bases, leaving 14 bases between them. The germline CDR1 and CDR2 sequences are MNHNS and SASEGT. The CDR3 loop spans 15 amino acids.

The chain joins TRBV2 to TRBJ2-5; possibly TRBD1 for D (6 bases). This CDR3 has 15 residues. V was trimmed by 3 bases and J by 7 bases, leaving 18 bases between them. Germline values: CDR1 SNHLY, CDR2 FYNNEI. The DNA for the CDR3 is TGTGCCAGCAGTGATTGGGACACTCGATTTGGGACCCAGTACTTC. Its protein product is CASSDWDTRFGTQYF.

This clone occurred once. CDR3 nucleotides: TGTGCCAGCAGCTTAGGTGGGGGGGGTCGTAGGTACGAGCAGTACTTC. The encoded protein is CASSLGGGGRRYEQYF. The chain combines TRBV7-2 with TRBJ2-5; TRBD2 aligns across 7 bases. Near its end, the DNA agrees better with TRBJ2-7, so the J call may be wrong. The CDR3 extends over 16 amino acids. Germline-derived CDR1 and CDR2 are SGHTA and FQGNSA.

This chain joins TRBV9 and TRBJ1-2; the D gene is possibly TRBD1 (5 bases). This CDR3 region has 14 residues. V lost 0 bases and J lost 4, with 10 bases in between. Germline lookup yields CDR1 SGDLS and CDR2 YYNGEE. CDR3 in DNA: TGTGCCAGCAGCGTAGATCCGGGGGGCTATGGCTACACCTTC. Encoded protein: CASSVDPGGYGYTF.

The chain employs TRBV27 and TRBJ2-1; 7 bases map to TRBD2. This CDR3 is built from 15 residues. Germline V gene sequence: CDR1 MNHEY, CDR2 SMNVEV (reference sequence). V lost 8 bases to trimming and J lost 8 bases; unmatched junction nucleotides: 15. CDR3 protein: CASEASASGGDEQFF. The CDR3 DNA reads TGTGCCAGCGAGGCGTCGGCTAGCGGAGGCGATGAGCAGTTCTTC.

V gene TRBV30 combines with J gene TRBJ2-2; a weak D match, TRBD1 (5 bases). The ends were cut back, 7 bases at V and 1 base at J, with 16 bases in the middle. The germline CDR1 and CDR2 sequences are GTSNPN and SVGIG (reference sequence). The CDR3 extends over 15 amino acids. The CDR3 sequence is CALQTAGLNTGELFF. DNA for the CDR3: TGTGCCTTACAGACGGCAGGGCTGAACACCGGGGAGCTGTTTTTT.

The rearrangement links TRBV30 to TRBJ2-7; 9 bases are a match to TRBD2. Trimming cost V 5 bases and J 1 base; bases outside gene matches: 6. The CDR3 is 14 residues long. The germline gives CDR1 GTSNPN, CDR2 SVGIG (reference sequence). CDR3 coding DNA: TGTGCCTGGGGCGGGGGGGCCAGGTCCTACGAGCAGTACTTC. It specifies CAWGGGARSYEQYF.

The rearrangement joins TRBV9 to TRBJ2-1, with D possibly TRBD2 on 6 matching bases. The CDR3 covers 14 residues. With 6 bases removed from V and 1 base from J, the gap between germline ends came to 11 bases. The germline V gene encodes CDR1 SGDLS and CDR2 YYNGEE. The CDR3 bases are TGTGCCAGCACCCGTAGCGGATCCTACAATGAGCAGTTCTTC. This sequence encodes CASTRSGSYNEQFF.

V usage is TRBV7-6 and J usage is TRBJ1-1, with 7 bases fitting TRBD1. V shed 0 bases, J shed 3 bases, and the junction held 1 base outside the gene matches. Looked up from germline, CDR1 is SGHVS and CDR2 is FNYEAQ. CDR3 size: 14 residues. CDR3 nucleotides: TGTGCCAGCAGCTTAGCCACAGGGGACACTGAAGCTTTCTTT. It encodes CASSLATGDTEAFF.

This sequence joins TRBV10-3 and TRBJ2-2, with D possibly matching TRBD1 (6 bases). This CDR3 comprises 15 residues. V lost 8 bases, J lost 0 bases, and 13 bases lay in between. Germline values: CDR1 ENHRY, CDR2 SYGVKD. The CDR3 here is CAISQTGANTGELFF. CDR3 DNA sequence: TGTGCCATCTCCCAGACAGGCGCGAACACCGGGGAGCTGTTTTTT.

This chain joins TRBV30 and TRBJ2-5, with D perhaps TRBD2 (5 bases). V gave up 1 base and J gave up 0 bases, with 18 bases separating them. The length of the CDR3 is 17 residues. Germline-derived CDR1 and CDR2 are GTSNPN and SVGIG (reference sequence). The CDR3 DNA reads TGTGCCTGGAGTGCTCAGATCTCTAGCTTGTACCAAGAGACCCAGTACTTC. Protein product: CAWSAQISSLYQETQYF.

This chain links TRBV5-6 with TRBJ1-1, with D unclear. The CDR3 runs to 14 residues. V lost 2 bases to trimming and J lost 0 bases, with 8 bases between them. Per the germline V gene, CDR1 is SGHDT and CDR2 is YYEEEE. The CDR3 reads CASSLLAVNTEAFF. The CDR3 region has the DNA TGTGCCAGCAGCTTACTAGCGGTGAACACTGAAGCTTTCTTT.

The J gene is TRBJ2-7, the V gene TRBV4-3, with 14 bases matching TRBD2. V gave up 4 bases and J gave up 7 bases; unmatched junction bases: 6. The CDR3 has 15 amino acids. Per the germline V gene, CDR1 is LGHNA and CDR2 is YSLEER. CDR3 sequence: CASSPGTSGSREQYF. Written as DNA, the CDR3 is TGCGCCAGCAGCCCCGGGACTAGCGGGAGTCGAGAGCAGTACTTC.

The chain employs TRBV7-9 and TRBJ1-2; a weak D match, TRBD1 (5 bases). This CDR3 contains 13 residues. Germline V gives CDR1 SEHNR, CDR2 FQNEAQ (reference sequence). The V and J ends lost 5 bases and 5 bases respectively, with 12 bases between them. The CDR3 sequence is CASSPGTLYGYTF. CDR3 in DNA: TGTGCCAGCAGCCCCGGGACTTTATATGGCTACACCTTC.

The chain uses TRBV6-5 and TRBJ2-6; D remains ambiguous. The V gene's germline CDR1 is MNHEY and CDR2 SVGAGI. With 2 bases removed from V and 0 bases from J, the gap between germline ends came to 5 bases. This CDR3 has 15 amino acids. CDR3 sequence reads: CASSYRSSGANVLTF. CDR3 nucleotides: TGTGCCAGCAGTTACCGGAGCTCTGGGGCCAACGTCCTGACTTTC.

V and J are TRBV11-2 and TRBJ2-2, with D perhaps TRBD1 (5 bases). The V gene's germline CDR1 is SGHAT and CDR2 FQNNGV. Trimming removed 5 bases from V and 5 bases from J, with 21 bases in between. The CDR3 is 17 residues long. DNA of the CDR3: TGTGCCAGCAGCCCAGTTTTTGTCAGCGCAGGGACCGGGGAGCTGTTTTTT. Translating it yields CASSPVFVSAGTGELFF.

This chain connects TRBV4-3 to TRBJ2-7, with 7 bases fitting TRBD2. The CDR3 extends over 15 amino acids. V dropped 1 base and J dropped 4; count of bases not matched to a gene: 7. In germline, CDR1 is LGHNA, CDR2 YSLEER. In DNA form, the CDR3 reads TGCGCCAGCAGCCAAGGGGATGTGGGGGGGTACGAGCAGTACTTC. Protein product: CASSQGDVGGYEQYF.

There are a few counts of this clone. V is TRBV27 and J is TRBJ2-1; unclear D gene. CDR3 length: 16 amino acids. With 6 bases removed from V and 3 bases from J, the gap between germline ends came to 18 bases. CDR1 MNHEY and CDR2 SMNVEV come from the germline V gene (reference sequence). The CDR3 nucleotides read TGTGCCAGCAGCCCCCTAAGTCTCGCTAGCTACAATGAGCAGTTCTTC. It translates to CASSPLSLASYNEQFF.

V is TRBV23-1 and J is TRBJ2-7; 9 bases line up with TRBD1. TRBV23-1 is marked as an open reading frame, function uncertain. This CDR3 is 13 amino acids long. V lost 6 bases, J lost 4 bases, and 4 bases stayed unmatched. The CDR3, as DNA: TGCGCCAGCAGGCCCGGGACAGGGTACGAGCAGTACTTC. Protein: CASRPGTGYEQYF.

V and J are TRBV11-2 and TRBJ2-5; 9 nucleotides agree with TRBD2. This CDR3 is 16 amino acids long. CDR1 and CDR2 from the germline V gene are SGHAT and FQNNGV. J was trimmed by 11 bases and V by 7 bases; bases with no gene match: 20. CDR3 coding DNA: TGTGCCAGCACCCTTCGGGGTAGCGGGAGATTCGGGGAGCAGTACTTC. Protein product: CASTLRGSGRFGEQYF.

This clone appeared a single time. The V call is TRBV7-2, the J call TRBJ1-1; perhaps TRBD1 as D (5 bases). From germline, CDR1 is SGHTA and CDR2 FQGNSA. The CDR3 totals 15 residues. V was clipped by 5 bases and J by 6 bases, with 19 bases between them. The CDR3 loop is CASSPGFRDSAEAFF. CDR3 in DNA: TGTGCCAGCAGCCCGGGATTTAGGGACTCGGCTGAAGCTTTCTTT.

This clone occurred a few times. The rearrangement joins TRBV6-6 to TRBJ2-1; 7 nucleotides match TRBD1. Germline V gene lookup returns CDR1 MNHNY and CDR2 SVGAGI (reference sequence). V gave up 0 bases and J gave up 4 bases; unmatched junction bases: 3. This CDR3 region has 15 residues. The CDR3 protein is CASSYSKGQYNEQFF. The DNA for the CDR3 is TGTGCCAGCAGTTACTCGAAGGGACAGTACAATGAGCAGTTCTTC.

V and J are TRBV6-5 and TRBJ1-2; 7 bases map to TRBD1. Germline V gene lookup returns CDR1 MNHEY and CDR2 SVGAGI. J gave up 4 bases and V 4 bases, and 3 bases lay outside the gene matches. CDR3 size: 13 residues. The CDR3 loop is CASSFDRAYGYTF. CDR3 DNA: TGTGCCAGCAGTTTCGACAGGGCCTATGGCTACACCTTC.

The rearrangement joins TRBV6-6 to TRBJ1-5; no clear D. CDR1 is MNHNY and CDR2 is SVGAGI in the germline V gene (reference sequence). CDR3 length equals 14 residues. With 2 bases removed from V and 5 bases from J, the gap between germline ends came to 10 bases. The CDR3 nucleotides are TGTGCCAGCAGTTACCAGGTCTCAGATCAGCCCCAGCATTTT. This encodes CASSYQVSDQPQHF.

The CDR3 protein is CASSRGVGADTQYF. CDR3 DNA: TGTGCCAGCAGTCGAGGAGTTGGTGCAGATACGCAGTATTTT. The rearrangement links TRBV25-1 to TRBJ2-3; D not resolved. The germline V gene encodes CDR1 MGHDK and CDR2 SYGVNS. V was trimmed by 5 bases and J by 4 bases, leaving 13 bases between them. The CDR3 has 14 residues.

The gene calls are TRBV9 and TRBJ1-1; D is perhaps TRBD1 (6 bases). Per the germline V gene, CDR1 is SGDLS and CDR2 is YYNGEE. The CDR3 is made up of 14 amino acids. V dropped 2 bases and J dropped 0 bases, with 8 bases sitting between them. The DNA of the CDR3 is TGTGCCAGCAGCGTGGACAGATTGAACACTGAAGCTTTCTTT. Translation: CASSVDRLNTEAFF. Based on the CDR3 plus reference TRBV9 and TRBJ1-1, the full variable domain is DSGVTQTPKHLITATGQRVTLRCSPRSGDLSVYWYQQSLDQGLQFLIQYYNGEERAKGNILERFSAQQFPDLHSELNLSSLELGDSALYFCASSVDRLNTEAFFGQGTRLTVV.

CDR3 loop: CASSLAQETGDTEAFF. CDR3 bases: TGTGCCAGCAGCTTAGCGCAGGAGACAGGGGACACTGAAGCTTTCTTT. The chain carries TRBV7-9 and TRBJ1-1; 8 bases agree with TRBD1. Losses at the gene ends were 0 bases for V and 3 bases for J; bases not matched to a gene: 6. CDR1 and CDR2 from the germline V gene are SEHNR and FQNEAQ (reference sequence). The CDR3 extends over 16 amino acids.

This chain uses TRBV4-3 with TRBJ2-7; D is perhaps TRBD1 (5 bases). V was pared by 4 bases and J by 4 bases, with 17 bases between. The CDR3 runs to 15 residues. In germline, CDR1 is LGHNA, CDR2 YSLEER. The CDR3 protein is CASSPGQGSAYEQYF. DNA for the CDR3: TGCGCCAGCAGCCCTGGTCAGGGATCAGCTTACGAGCAGTACTTC.

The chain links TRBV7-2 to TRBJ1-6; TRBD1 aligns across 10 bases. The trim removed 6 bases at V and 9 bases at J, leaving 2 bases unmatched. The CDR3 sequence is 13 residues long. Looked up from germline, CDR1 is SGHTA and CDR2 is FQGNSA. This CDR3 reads CASRGQGISPLHF. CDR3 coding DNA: TGTGCCAGCAGGGGACAGGGGATTTCACCCCTCCACTTT.